These 8 T cell receptor beta chains were sequenced from one sample in a study of blood T cell repertoires in COVID-19. Data came from immunoSEQ multiplex PCR; TCRdb stores just in-frame clones and leaves some out. The sample lists over 200,000 clones, 85% to 90% occurring once. Sequenced input: PBMCs or T cells enriched from blood (not recorded which). These TCRs come from a woman aged 30 to 39 with acute COVID-19.

The CDR3 coding sequence is TGTGCCAGCAGTACAGGGGGGGGCCTCTACGAGCAGTACTTC. This gives the protein CASSTGGGLYEQYF. The chain has TRBV6-2 or TRBV6-3 and TRBJ2-7; D might be TRBD1 (8 bases). The CDR3 consists of 14 residues. Germline V gene sequence: CDR1 MNHEY, CDR2 SVGEGT. Trimming stripped 5 bases from V and 3 bases from J, with 14 bases between.

There are a few counts of this clone. The V call is TRBV6-5, the J call TRBJ1-2, with 8 bases fitting TRBD1. This CDR3 has 14 residues. V lost 7 bases and J lost 4; bases outside the gene matches: 8. The germline V gene encodes CDR1 MNHEY and CDR2 SVGAGI. CDR3 nucleotide sequence: TGTGCCAGCAATTATGGCAGGGGGCTCTATGGCTACACCTTC. Amino acids: CASNYGRGLYGYTF.

The V call is TRBV9, the J call TRBJ2-5; weak D call: TRBD2 (7 bases). Germline values: CDR1 SGDLS, CDR2 YYNGEE. The CDR3 length is 18 residues. The V gene lost 0 bases and the J gene lost 1 base, with 19 bases spanning the gap. As DNA, the CDR3 is TGTGCCAGCAGCGTAGCGAGCTCTGGGGGGGCCCCCCAAGAGACCCAGTACTTC. Protein product: CASSVASSGGAPQETQYF.

The chain joins TRBV7-2 to TRBJ2-3; D unclear. Trimming pared 2 bases from V and 4 bases from J, leaving 7 bases between. The CDR3 runs to 13 residues. From germline, CDR1 is SGHTA and CDR2 FQGNSA. This CDR3 is CASSLSSADTQYF. The CDR3, as DNA: TGTGCCAGCAGCTTATCTTCAGCAGATACGCAGTATTTT.

The rearrangement joins TRBV4-3 to TRBJ2-7; 7 bases are a match to TRBD1. Germline CDR1 and CDR2: LGHNA and YSLEER. The CDR3 is made up of 14 amino acids. V shed 5 bases, J shed 2 bases, and the junction held 6 bases outside the gene matches. DNA of the CDR3: TGCGCCAGCAGCGCTCGACAGGGAGCCTACGAGCAGTACTTC. This gives the protein CASSARQGAYEQYF.

J is TRBJ2-3 and V is TRBV3-1 (or the pseudogene TRBV3-2); D might be TRBD2 (6 bases). The V gene's germline CDR1 is LGHDT and CDR2 YNNKEL (reference sequence). The CDR3 has 14 amino acids. Trimming shortened V by 3 bases and J by 3 bases, and 10 bases separated the two germline ends. Written as DNA, the CDR3 is TGTGCCAGCAGCCAGAACCTAGCGACAGATACGCAGTATTTT. It is translated as CASSQNLATDTQYF.

The CDR3: CASSPGGIGTEAFF. The DNA for the CDR3 is TGTGCCAGCTCACCGGGGGGGATTGGCACTGAAGCTTTCTTT. V and J are TRBV18 and TRBJ1-1; maybe TRBD1 (5 bases). Germline CDR1 KGHSH, CDR2 LQKENI. The CDR3 is 14 amino acids. Trimming pared 3 bases from V and 4 bases from J, leaving 12 bases between.

The V call is TRBV28, the J call TRBJ1-1; no clear D. The CDR3 consists of 17 residues. Trimming removed 3 bases from V and 2 bases from J, with 19 bases in between. Germline loops: CDR1 MDHEN, CDR2 SYDVKM. For the CDR3, the DNA is TGTGCCAGCAGTTTTGGGTCAGGAAGCATCGGAAACACTGAAGCTTTCTTT. Translating gives CASSFGSGSIGNTEAFF. Looking up the rest from reference TRBV28 and TRBJ1-1 gives the full variable domain: DVKVTQSSRYLVKRTGEKVFLECVQDMDHENMFWYRQDPGLGLRLIYFSYDVKMKEKGDIPEGYSVSREKKERFSLILESASTNQTSMYLCASSFGSGSIGNTEAFFGQGTRLTVV.